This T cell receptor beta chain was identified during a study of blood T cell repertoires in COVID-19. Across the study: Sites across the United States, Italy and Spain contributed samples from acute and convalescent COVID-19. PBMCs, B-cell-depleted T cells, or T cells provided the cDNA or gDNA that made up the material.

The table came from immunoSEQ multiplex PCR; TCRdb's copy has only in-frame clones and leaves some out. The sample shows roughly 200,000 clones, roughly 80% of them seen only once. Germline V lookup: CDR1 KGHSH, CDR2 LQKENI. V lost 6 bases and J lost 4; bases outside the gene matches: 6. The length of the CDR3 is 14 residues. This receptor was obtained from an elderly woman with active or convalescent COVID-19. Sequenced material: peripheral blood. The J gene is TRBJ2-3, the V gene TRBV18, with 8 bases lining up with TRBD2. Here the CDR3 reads CASSPRGGSDTQYF. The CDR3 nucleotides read TGTGCCAGCTCCCCCCGGGGGGGCTCAGATACGCAGTATTTT.